This TCR beta chain was identified in a study of OX40 agonist ivuxolimab in advanced cancers. General study findings and limits: In the 0.1 to 3.0 mg/kg range, CD4+ and CD8+ blood T cells had expanded clonally by week 6.

Sequencing was performed with immunoSEQ multiplex PCR; in TCRdb, only in-frame clones are kept and a portion is missing. The sample includes tens of thousands of clones, around 79% of them seen just once. CDR1 MRHNA and CDR2 SNTAGT come from the germline V gene. The CDR3 consists of 16 residues. After removal of 7 bases from V and 0 bases from J, the junction contained 7 bases not matched to a gene. Turning to this clone: Antigen: not known.

The receptor's source is an adult with an advanced solid tumor such as melanoma, head and neck, liver or kidney cancer. The specimen comprised CD4+ or CD8+ T cells sorted from blood, sampled in a trial of the OX40 agonist ivuxolimab. The rearrangement links TRBV6-4 to TRBJ2-1; 9 positions agree with TRBD1. For the CDR3, the DNA is TGTGCCAGCAAGGAAACAGGGGGCGGCTCCTACAATGAGCAGTTCTTC. Its protein is CASKETGGGSYNEQFF.